This T cell receptor beta chain stems from a study of CD8 T cells in Susac syndrome. Findings and limits, study-wide: It was acknowledged in the study that its TCR sequencing and HLA analysis involved a relatively small number of individuals.

Worth noting for this clonotype: Its target is not known.

Random hexamers were used to reverse transcribe the RNA input (about 0.5 to 1 ug). By means of immunoSEQ multiplex PCR, TCR beta CDR3 spanning 54 Vbeta and 13 Jbeta underwent amplification. Each CDR3 protein gets one entry after TCRdb re-called the immunoSEQ multiplex PCR reads with MiXCR. The table lists around 190,000 distinct CDR3 sequences, about 95% of them singletons. CD8+ and CD4+ T cells taken from blood had their TCR beta sequenced. TEMRA cells were FACS-enriched, and CD8+ and CD4+ T cells were isolated negatively. Sequenced material: CD4+ T cells from PBMCs. The sequence was collected from a human donor in good health.

CDR3 residues: CATSDPGQFHEQFF. In DNA, the CDR3 is TGTGCCACCAGTGACCCGGGACAATTCCATGAGCAGTTCTTC. V usage is TRBV24-1 and J usage is TRBJ2-1, with D possibly matching TRBD1 (6 bases). Germline-derived CDR1 and CDR2 are KGHDR and SFDVKD. V was shortened by 4 bases and J by 8 bases, with 14 bases between the two germline ends. The CDR3 covers 14 residues.